This T cell receptor (beta chain) came from a study of blood T cell repertoires in COVID-19. About the study: COVID-19 samples from acute and convalescent phases originated in the United States, Italy and Spain.

Study processing details: Using reference gene primer amplification, nucleated cell counts were estimated. Measured with immunoSEQ multiplex PCR; TCRdb has only the in-frame clones, and not every one. V and J calls and clone size are given by that table; D and trimming were obtained from the DNA. The sample consists of about 240,000 clones, around 83% of them appearing once. There are 15 residues in the CDR3. Germline CDR1 reads MNHEY; CDR2 reads SVGAGI. V lost 7 bases and J lost 3; bases outside the gene matches: 9. The sample was peripheral blood. This clonotype originated in a woman aged 60-75 years with active or convalescent COVID-19. The V call is TRBV6-5, the J call TRBJ2-7; 10 positions agree with TRBD2. CDR3 nucleotides: TGTGCCAGCACGGCTAGCGGGGGCCCCTTCTACGAGCAGTACTTC. Amino acid sequence: CASTASGGPFYEQYF.